The 27 T cell receptor beta chains listed next were all sequenced from one sample in a study of T cells in Graves' hyperthyroidism and ophthalmopathy. RNA transcripts were the template for amplifying TCR beta CDR3 regions. The HTBI primer set drove a first-round RT-PCR of the TCR CDR3. Using its own MiXCR run on the multiplex PCR reads, TCRdb lists one record per CDR3 protein. This table has hundreds of thousands of distinct CDR3 sequences, 35% appearing once. Sequencing used blood. Every receptor here comes from a woman aged 35 to 49 with Graves' hyperthyroidism.

This clonotype has only a few counts. CDR3 sequence reads: CASSQPDTSFTLGGYTF. The CDR3 coding sequence is TGCGCCAGCAGCCAGCCTGACACGTCCTTCACGCTGGGAGGCTACACCTTC. The J gene is TRBJ1-2, the V gene TRBV4-3, with unresolved D. The germline V gene encodes CDR1 LGHNA and CDR2 YSLEER. CDR3 length: 17 amino acids. V was shortened by 3 bases and J by 8 bases, with 25 bases between the two germline ends.

In its sample, this clonotype was seen many times. The chain uses TRBV20-1 and TRBJ1-2; D is undetermined. The CDR3 is 12 amino acids. The germline CDR1 and CDR2 sequences are DFQATT and SNEGSKA (reference sequence). V lost 2 bases and J 8 bases, leaving 12 bases between the germline ends. CDR3 in amino acids: CSARSGEEGYTF. The CDR3 nucleotides are TGCAGTGCTAGAAGTGGGGAAGAGGGCTACACCTTC.

In this sample, this clonotype turned up many times. This chain links TRBV7-9 with TRBJ1-1; possibly TRBD1 for D (5 bases). CDR1 and CDR2 from the germline V gene are SEHNR and FQNEAQ (reference sequence). CDR3 length: 15 residues. V was shortened by 2 bases and J by 2 bases, with 12 bases between the two germline ends. The CDR3 DNA is TGTGCCAGCAGCTTATCACCAGGGCCCAACACTGAAGCTTTCTTT. Its translation is CASSLSPGPNTEAFF.

This clonotype was recorded many times. This chain links TRBV24-1 with TRBJ2-2, with unresolved D. V lost 4 bases and J lost 2, with 7 bases in between. Germline V gene data show CDR1 as KGHDR and CDR2 as SFDVKD. The CDR3 loop spans 14 amino acids. CDR3 loop: CATSDWPNTGELFF. CDR3 sequence (DNA): TGTGCCACCAGTGACTGGCCCAACACCGGGGAGCTGTTTTTT.

This chain connects TRBV12-3 or TRBV12-4 to TRBJ1-1, with D possibly TRBD1 on 5 matching bases. V was shortened by 6 bases and J by 0 bases, with 14 bases between the two germline ends. The CDR3 is 15 residues long. CDR3 region: CASRGKGGVNTEAFF. The CDR3 region has the DNA TGTGCCAGCAGGGGTAAGGGAGGGGTGAACACTGAAGCTTTCTTT.

This clonotype was observed many times. The chain combines TRBV29-1 with TRBJ1-2; D ambiguous. V lost 4 bases and J 5 bases, leaving 11 bases between the germline ends. Germline CDR1 SQVTM, CDR2 ANQGSEA. This CDR3 spans 12 amino acids. The DNA for the CDR3 is TGCAGCGTTGGGGCTAGAGATTATGGCTACACCTTC. This codes for CSVGARDYGYTF. Full variable domain (rest looked up from reference TRBV29-1 and TRBJ1-2): SAVISQKPSRDICQRGTSLTIQCQVDSQVTMMFWYRQQPGQSLTLIATANQGSEATYESGFVIDKFPISRPNLTFSTLTVSNMSPEDSSIYLCSVGARDYGYTFGSGTRLTVV.

This clonotype was seen many times. The genes are TRBV29-1 and TRBJ2-5; 7 positions agree with TRBD2. This CDR3 has 14 residues. Germline trimming cut 1 base from V and 3 bases from J; bases unmatched to any gene: 5. Germline-derived CDR1 and CDR2 are SQVTM and ANQGSEA. The CDR3 DNA reads as TGCAGCGTTGAAGGACGGGACTACGAAGAGACCCAGTACTTC. Encoded protein: CSVEGRDYEETQYF.

This clonotype was counted once. This chain connects TRBV4-3 to TRBJ2-3; the D gene is possibly TRBD2 (6 bases). The CDR3 runs to 15 residues. V gave up 3 bases and J gave up 8 bases, with 18 bases separating them. Looked up from germline, CDR1 is LGHNA and CDR2 is YSLEER. The CDR3 DNA follows: TGCGCCAGCAGCCAGGCTGACAGCGGGCCAGTTACGCAGTATTTT. It yields the protein CASSQADSGPVTQYF.

The chain uses TRBV20-1 and TRBJ2-2; D is unresolved. CDR3 length: 16 amino acids. Looked up from germline, CDR1 is DFQATT and CDR2 is SNEGSKA (reference sequence). V was trimmed by 6 bases and J by 5 bases, leaving 22 bases between them. The CDR3 DNA reads TGCAGTGCGCCCCGAGTCCTAGACGTAGGAACCGGGGAGCTGTTTTTT. Translating gives CSAPRVLDVGTGELFF.

The chain uses TRBV7-8 and TRBJ2-7; no reliable D call. CDR3 length equals 14 residues. Germline CDR1 SGHVS, CDR2 FQNEAQ. The V and J ends lost 7 bases and 0 bases respectively, with 13 bases between them. Here the CDR3 DNA reads TGTGCCAGCAATGGTTACGATAGCTCCTACGAGCAGTACTTC. It encodes CASNGYDSSYEQYF. Full variable domain (remainder filled in from reference TRBV7-8 and TRBJ2-7): GAGVSQSPRYKVAKRGQDVALRCDPISGHVSLFWYQQALGQGPEFLTYFQNEAQLDKSGLPSDRFFAERPEGSVSTLKIQRTQQEDSAVYLCASNGYDSSYEQYFGPGTRLTVT.

This clonotype was seen repeatedly, ten times or more. The V and J genes are TRBV6-1 and TRBJ1-6; maybe TRBD1 (6 bases). Germline V gene lookup returns CDR1 MNHNS and CDR2 SASEGT. V shed 1 base and J shed 3 bases, with 10 bases lying between them. The CDR3 covers 16 residues. CDR3 amino acids: CASSEDLDSYNSPLHF. The DNA of the CDR3 is TGTGCCAGCAGTGAAGACCTGGACAGCTATAATTCACCCCTCCACTTT.

This clonotype was detected ten times or more. The chain links TRBV14 to TRBJ1-1; D perhaps matches TRBD1 (6 bases). V was cut by 4 bases and J by 0 bases, with 9 bases left in between. The CDR3 contains 14 residues. CDR1 and CDR2 (germline): SGHDN, FVKESK. CDR3 DNA sequence: TGTGCCAGCAGCCGGACAGTCATGAACACTGAAGCTTTCTTT. Protein: CASSRTVMNTEAFF. Full variable domain (missing parts from reference TRBV14 and TRBJ1-1): EAGVTQFPSHSVIEKGQTVTLRCDPISGHDNLYWYRRVMGKEIKFLLHFVKESKQDESGMPNNRFLAERTGGTYSTLKVQPAELEDSGVYFCASSRTVMNTEAFFGQGTRLTVV.

This clonotype was detected many times. The chain has TRBV7-9 and TRBJ2-7; 7 positions agree with TRBD2. This CDR3 comprises 15 residues. With V trimmed by 7 bases and J by 2 bases, 11 bases remained unmatched. Germline CDR1 SEHNR, CDR2 FQNEAQ (reference sequence). The CDR3 here is CASTRAAGMTYEQYF. The CDR3 DNA reads TGTGCCAGCACCCGAGCAGCGGGGATGACCTACGAGCAGTACTTC.

This clonotype was seen ten or more times. The chain carries TRBV7-6 and TRBJ2-5, with TRBD1 as a possible D gene (5 bases). The length of the CDR3 is 11 residues. Trimming stripped 5 bases from V and 7 bases from J, with 8 bases between. Germline values: CDR1 SGHVS, CDR2 FNYEAQ. The CDR3 DNA reads as TGTGCCAGCAGCGATCAGGGGACCCAGTACTTC. It yields the protein CASSDQGTQYF.

This clonotype was detected only a few times. The V and J genes are TRBV10-3 and TRBJ1-1; 10 nucleotides match TRBD1. Germline values: CDR1 ENHRY, CDR2 SYGVKD. The junction had 7 bases not matched to a gene; V was cut back by 7 bases and J by 8 bases. The CDR3 length is 13 residues. The CDR3 protein is CAITSTGGEEAFF. The CDR3 DNA reads TGTGCCATCACCTCGACAGGGGGCGAGGAAGCTTTCTTT.

This clonotype was detected only a few times. The V call is TRBV6-6, the J call TRBJ2-7; no clear D. The CDR3 consists of 13 residues. V shed 2 bases and J shed 5 bases, with 10 bases lying between them. Germline CDR1 and CDR2: MNHNY and SVGAGI (reference sequence). CDR3 region: CASSYTLMNEQYF. The CDR3 coding sequence is TGTGCCAGCAGTTACACCCTGATGAACGAGCAGTACTTC.

This sequence joins TRBV29-1 and TRBJ2-7; 8 bases are a match to TRBD1. Germline values: CDR1 SQVTM, CDR2 ANQGSEA. With 4 bases clipped from V and 6 bases from J, the junction kept 8 bases outside the gene matches. This CDR3 is built from 13 residues. Here the CDR3 DNA reads TGCAGCGTTGCACAGGGGGAGCCCTCCGAGCAGTACTTC. Translation gives CSVAQGEPSEQYF.

This chain joins TRBV7-9 and TRBJ2-7; the D call may be TRBD1 or TRBD2 (5 bases each). There are 14 residues in the CDR3. Trimming pared 5 bases from V and 2 bases from J, leaving 13 bases between. Per the germline V gene, CDR1 is SEHNR and CDR2 is FQNEAQ (reference sequence). The CDR3 DNA follows: TGTGCCAGCAGCCAGACCCAGGGAGCCTACGAGCAGTACTTC. Amino acid sequence: CASSQTQGAYEQYF.

This clonotype was recorded at least ten times. The V gene is TRBV20-1, the J gene TRBJ1-2; D is possibly TRBD1 (5 bases). The CDR3 has 11 residues. Germline values: CDR1 DFQATT, CDR2 SNEGSKA (reference sequence). Trimming removed 8 bases from V and 6 bases from J, with 13 bases in between. CDR3 in DNA: TGCAGTTCATACCAGGGTGATGGCTACACCTTC. Translation: CSSYQGDGYTF.

This chain's CDR3 is CASSIFQGYTF. The CDR3 nucleotides read TGTGCCAGTAGTATTTTCCAAGGCTACACCTTC. The rearrangement uses TRBV19 and TRBJ1-2; unclear D gene. CDR1 is LNHDA, CDR2 SQIVND, per germline (reference sequence). Trimming removed 3 bases from V and 8 bases from J, with 7 bases in between. The CDR3 has 11 amino acids.

In this sample, this clonotype turned up many times. The chain employs TRBV7-6 and TRBJ1-2; no definite D call. The CDR3 spans 15 residues. Trimming removed 5 bases from V and 3 bases from J, with 16 bases in between. Germline CDR1 and CDR2: SGHVS and FNYEAQ. CDR3 amino acids: CASSPTRADYYGYTF. The CDR3 coding sequence is TGTGCCAGCAGCCCGACAAGGGCCGATTACTATGGCTACACCTTC.

This clonotype was counted ten times or more. V is TRBV20-1 and J is TRBJ2-7, with a tentative D call TRBD2 (5 bases). Germline-derived CDR1 and CDR2 are DFQATT and SNEGSKA (reference sequence). CDR3 length: 14 amino acids. Trimming pared 3 bases from V and 3 bases from J, leaving 15 bases between. CDR3 amino acids: CSARPERRDYEQYF. CDR3 coding DNA: TGCAGTGCTAGGCCCGAGCGGAGAGACTACGAGCAGTACTTC.

With regard to this clonotype: This may be a read error: a much more frequent sequence differs by one nucleotide. This chain joins TRBV19 and TRBJ1-2, with 8 bases aligning to TRBD1. The CDR3 consists of 15 residues. Germline V gene lookup returns CDR1 LNHDA and CDR2 SQIVND (reference sequence). The J segment lost 8 bases and the V segment lost 5 bases, leaving 13 bases of the junction unmatched. This chain's CDR3 is CASSEGQGGLYGYTF. CDR3 bases: TGTGCCAGTAGTGAAGGACAGGGAGGACTGTACGGCTACACCTTC.

The chain joins TRBV7-9 to TRBJ2-2, with a possible D match to TRBD1 (5 bases). The V and J ends lost 3 bases and 5 bases respectively, with 19 bases between them. Germline CDR1 is SEHNR and CDR2 is FQNEAQ (reference sequence). The CDR3 is 17 residues long. The CDR3 reads CASSLQGQRWGTGELFF. CDR3 nucleotides: TGTGCCAGCAGCTTGCAGGGCCAGCGATGGGGAACCGGGGAGCTGTTTTTT.

This clonotype occurred many times. The V call is TRBV11-2, the J call TRBJ1-3, with D possibly matching TRBD1 (5 bases). Trimming cost V 7 bases and J 0 bases, with 13 bases left between them. CDR3 length equals 15 residues. Germline V gene lookup returns CDR1 SGHAT and CDR2 FQNNGV. CDR3 DNA: TGTGCCAGCACCCCAGGGCTATTCTCTGGAAACACCATATATTTT. The encoded protein is CASTPGLFSGNTIYF.

There are many counts of this clonotype. This chain connects TRBV19 to TRBJ1-5, with TRBD1 matching over 9 bases. Germline loops: CDR1 LNHDA, CDR2 SQIVND (reference sequence). After removal of 3 bases from V and 10 bases from J, the junction contained 13 bases not matched to a gene. The CDR3 runs 16 residues. CDR3 coding DNA: TGTGCCAGTAGTATCCCCCTTGGACAGGGGAGGGTCCCCCAGCATTTT. This translates into CASSIPLGQGRVPQHF.

This clonotype has more than one count but fewer than ten. One end of the junction varies from germline; a read error may be responsible. The rearrangement joins TRBV10-3 to TRBJ1-5; 7 nucleotides match TRBD1. From germline, CDR1 is ENHRY and CDR2 SYGVKD. CDR3 length: 14 amino acids. CDR3 DNA sequence: TGTGCCAGCAGTTATGCAGGGGGAGATCAGCCCCAGCATTTT. Its translation is CASSYAGGDQPQHF.